A single sample gave rise to the 5 T cell receptor beta chains below, sequenced in a study of shared clonotypes between healthy human individuals. Assay: immunoSEQ multiplex PCR; the TCRdb copy retains only in-frame clones and omits some. The data contain 2,500,000 or so clones, more than 80% of them singletons. Sequences were obtained from naive CD4+ T cells sorted from blood. The subset is: CD45RA+ positively selected. These receptors were collected from a man in his late teens or twenties in good health.

This clone came up a few times. The identical CDR3 is also encoded by other nucleotide sequences in the sample. The chain recombines TRBV30 with TRBJ1-1; 7 nucleotides agree with TRBD1. The V gene end was trimmed by 4 bases and the J gene end by 1 base; junction bases not matched to a gene: 3. CDR1 and CDR2 from the germline V gene are GTSNPN and SVGIG (reference sequence). The CDR3 runs to 13 residues. In DNA form, the CDR3 reads TGTGCCTGGAAGAGACAGGGGAACACTGAAGCTTTCTTT. Translation gives CAWKRQGNTEAFF. Variable domain in full (rest from reference TRBV30 and TRBJ1-1): SQTIHQWPATLVQPVGSPLSLECTVEGTSNPNLYWYRQAAGRGLQLLFYSVGIGQISSEVPQNLSASRPQDRQFILSSKKLLLSDSGFYLCAWKRQGNTEAFFGQGTRLTVV.

The chain links TRBV9 to TRBJ2-7, with 9 bases that match TRBD1. Germline CDR1 is SGDLS and CDR2 is YYNGEE. V was clipped by 0 bases and J by 4 bases; unmatched bases: 5. The CDR3 spans 15 residues. The CDR3 spells CASSVEWDRVYEQYF. CDR3 coding DNA: TGTGCCAGCAGCGTAGAGTGGGACAGGGTTTACGAGCAGTACTTC. The full variable domain, its missing parts supplied by reference TRBV9 and TRBJ2-7, is DSGVTQTPKHLITATGQRVTLRCSPRSGDLSVYWYQQSLDQGLQFLIQYYNGEERAKGNILERFSAQQFPDLHSELNLSSLELGDSALYFCASSVEWDRVYEQYFGPGTRLTVT.

V is TRBV5-6 and J is TRBJ2-1; TRBD1 is a possible D gene (6 bases). Germline V gives CDR1 SGHDT, CDR2 YYEEEE. The CDR3 runs 14 residues. V dropped 2 bases and J dropped 3 bases, with 9 bases sitting between them. The CDR3 sequence is CASSFRQVYNEQFF. The CDR3 region has the DNA TGTGCCAGCAGCTTCCGACAGGTCTACAATGAGCAGTTCTTC.

The chain links TRBV27 to TRBJ2-3; unclear D gene. The ends were cut back, 4 bases at V and 0 bases at J, with 2 bases in the middle. CDR3 length equals 12 residues. Germline V gene data show CDR1 as MNHEY and CDR2 as SMNVEV (reference sequence). CDR3 residues: CASSYSTDTQYF. In DNA form, the CDR3 reads TGTGCCAGCAGTTATAGCACAGATACGCAGTATTTT.

Comment on this clone: At one of its ends the junction is not consistent with the germline gene, which may arise from a read error. This sample includes further DNA sequences coding for the same CDR3. The rearrangement uses TRBV6-5 and TRBJ1-1, with 9 bases matching TRBD1. CDR1 is MNHEY, CDR2 SVGAGI, per germline. This CDR3 is 14 amino acids long. The CDR3 region is CASSRDRAGTEAFF. The CDR3 DNA follows: TGCGCCAGCAGTCGGGACAGGGCGGGCACTGAAGCTTTCTTT.